The T cell receptor (beta chain) under discussion was sequenced for a study of glioma-infiltrating T cells after dendritic cell vaccination. Input was approximately 2 ug genomic DNA, or all available if less. Primers: 60 V beta forward and 13 J beta reverse. The assay was immunoSEQ multiplex PCR, and TCRdb's table has in-frame clones only and misses some. Of some 110,000 clones listed, around 87% are singletons. Described time point: after dendritic cell vaccination, including at tumor progression/relapse. The sequencing used blood, collected after dendritic cell vaccination. The clonotype originates from a human donor with glioblastoma.

The CDR3 nucleotides read TGTGCCAGCAGCCTGCGCTCCTACAATGAGCAGTTCTTC. This gives the protein CASSLRSYNEQFF. This sequence joins TRBV7-2 and TRBJ2-1, with D hard to call. Germline values: CDR1 SGHTA, CDR2 FQGNSA. Trimming removed 5 bases at V and 0 bases at J, with 5 bases between. CDR3 length: 13 residues.